A single sample is the source of the 12 T cell receptor beta chains below, sequenced in a study of T-cell reconstitution after alpha-beta-depleted transplantation in children. Unique molecular identifiers were built into the TCRbeta library. TCRdb itself ran the PCR reads through MiXCR, one entry per CDR3 protein. The sample lists a few hundred thousand distinct CDR3 sequences, 10% to 15% occurring once. This material consisted of PBMCs, taken from the stem cell graft. The source of these receptors is a human donor who donated a stem cell graft to a child with Fanconi anemia.

This clonotype was observed a few times. The chain joins TRBV5-1 to TRBJ2-7, with 8 bases matching TRBD2. The germline CDR1 and CDR2 sequences are SGHRS and YFSETQ. The CDR3 has 15 residues. J was trimmed by 2 bases and V by 4 bases; bases with no gene match: 8. The CDR3 bases are TGCGCCAGCAGCCTCTCCAGCGGGGGTGCCTACGAGCAGTACTTC. Amino acids: CASSLSSGGAYEQYF.

CDR3 amino acids: CAVRAVGASSPLHF. The CDR3 DNA follows: TGTGCCGTCCGCGCTGTGGGGGCTAGTTCACCCCTCCACTTT. The chain employs TRBV10-3 and TRBJ1-6; TRBD1 is a possible D gene (6 bases). The CDR3 contains 14 residues. With 11 bases removed from V and 9 bases from J, the gap between germline ends came to 20 bases. The germline CDR1 and CDR2 sequences are ENHRY and SYGVKD.

In its sample, this clonotype was seen many times. This rearrangement joins TRBV5-1 to TRBJ1-3; TRBD1 might be the D (5 bases). The germline V and J ends were trimmed by 7 bases and 0 bases, with 14 bases remaining between them. Germline V gene sequence: CDR1 SGHRS, CDR2 YFSETQ. The CDR3 spans 15 residues. CDR3 DNA sequence: TGCGCCAGCTCCGAGGGGACCACCTCTGGAAACACCATATATTTT. Protein: CASSEGTTSGNTIYF.

This clonotype appeared many times. This rearrangement joins TRBV2 to TRBJ1-1; unclear D gene. From germline, CDR1 is SNHLY and CDR2 FYNNEI. The CDR3 runs to 11 residues. Deletions cut 2 bases from V and 13 bases from J, with 11 bases between. The chain's CDR3 is CASSEYSQDFF. CDR3 coding DNA: TGTGCCAGCAGTGAATACAGTCAGGATTTCTTT. Filled out from reference TRBV2 and TRBJ1-1, the complete variable domain reads EPEVTQTPSHQVTQMGQEVILRCVPISNHLYFYWYRQILGQKVEFLVSFYNNEISEKSEIFDDQFSVERPDGSNFTLKIRSTKLEDSAMYFCASSEYSQDFFGQGTRLTVV.

This clonotype was observed a few times. The rearrangement uses TRBV5-1 and TRBJ2-1; TRBD1 matches at 10 bases. Germline assignment: CDR1 SGHRS and CDR2 YFSETQ. After removal of 2 bases from V and 6 bases from J, the junction contained 5 bases not matched to a gene. This CDR3 is built from 15 residues. CDR3 nucleotides: TGCGCCAGCAGCTTTGGGGACAGGGGCCCCAATGAGCAGTTCTTC. Its translation is CASSFGDRGPNEQFF.

There are many counts of this clonotype. The chain combines TRBV29-1 with TRBJ1-1; tentative D call: TRBD1 (6 bases). Germline CDR1 and CDR2: SQVTM and ANQGSEA. The V and J ends lost 2 bases and 8 bases respectively, with 6 bases between them. This CDR3 has 10 residues. The CDR3 region has the DNA TGCAGCGTTGAACAGGGGGAAGCTTTCTTT. Translated: CSVEQGEAFF.

The J gene is TRBJ1-2, the V gene TRBV7-6; 8 nucleotides line up with TRBD1. Germline V gene lookup returns CDR1 SGHVS and CDR2 FNYEAQ. Trimming took 5 bases from V and 8 from J; bases not matched to a gene: 7. There are 13 residues in the CDR3. The CDR3 DNA sequence: TGTGCCAGCAGCACTCGGACAGGGAAGGGCTACACCTTC. Protein product: CASSTRTGKGYTF.

This CDR3 is CASSPMGRDSAQETQYF. In DNA form, the CDR3 reads TGCGCCAGCAGCCCGATGGGCCGGGACAGCGCGCAAGAGACCCAGTACTTC. The rearrangement joins TRBV5-1 to TRBJ2-5; the match to TRBD1 covers 7 bases. V shed 4 bases, J shed 2 bases, and the junction held 14 bases outside the gene matches. This CDR3 has 17 residues. CDR1 is SGHRS, CDR2 YFSETQ, per germline.

The rearrangement links TRBV5-5 to TRBJ1-4; D is uncertain. V gave up 5 bases and J gave up 7 bases, with 12 bases separating them. CDR1 and CDR2 (germline): SGHKS, YYEKEE (reference sequence). CDR3 size: 13 residues. The CDR3: CASSGEDGEKLFF. The CDR3 region has the DNA TGTGCCAGCAGTGGAGAAGATGGTGAAAAACTGTTTTTT.

The table lists this clonotype with many counts. The gene calls are TRBV20-1 and TRBJ2-3, with TRBD2 matching 11 bases. Germline V CDR1 and CDR2: DFQATT, SNEGSKA (reference sequence). This CDR3 has 14 residues. V lost 7 bases and J lost 4; bases outside the gene matches: 7. CDR3 coding DNA: TGCAGTGGCCCACTAGCGGGGGCCTCAGATACGCAGTATTTT. Protein product: CSGPLAGASDTQYF.

The J gene is TRBJ2-7, the V gene TRBV18; 9 positions agree with TRBD1. The ends lost 5 bases at V and 4 bases at J; junction bases unmatched: 9. CDR1 KGHSH and CDR2 LQKENI come from the germline V gene. CDR3 length equals 15 residues. The CDR3 DNA follows: TGTGCCAGCTCAGAGGGGACAGGGAGACTTTACGAGCAGTACGTC. The encoded protein is CASSEGTGRLYEQYV.

In its sample, this clonotype was seen many times. This chain joins TRBV27 and TRBJ2-2; D call uncertain. This CDR3 is 13 amino acids long. Trimming took off 5 bases at V and 5 bases at J, with 9 bases between the two ends. Per germline, CDR1 MNHEY and CDR2 SMNVEV (reference sequence). For the CDR3, the DNA is TGTGCCAGCAGTCCCAGTCAGACCGGGGAGCTGTTTTTT. This encodes CASSPSQTGELFF.